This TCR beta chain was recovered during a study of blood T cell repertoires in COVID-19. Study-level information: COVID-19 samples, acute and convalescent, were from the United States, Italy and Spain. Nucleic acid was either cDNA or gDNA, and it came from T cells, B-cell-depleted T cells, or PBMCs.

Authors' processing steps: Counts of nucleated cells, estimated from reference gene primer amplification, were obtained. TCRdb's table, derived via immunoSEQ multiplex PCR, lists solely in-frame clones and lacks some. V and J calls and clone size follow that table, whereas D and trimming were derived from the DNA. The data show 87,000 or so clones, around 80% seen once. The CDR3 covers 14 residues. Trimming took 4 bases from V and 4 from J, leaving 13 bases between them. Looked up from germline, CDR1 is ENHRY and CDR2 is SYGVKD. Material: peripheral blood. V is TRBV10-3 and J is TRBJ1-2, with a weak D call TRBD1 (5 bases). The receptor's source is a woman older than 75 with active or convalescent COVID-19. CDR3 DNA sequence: TGTGCCATCAGTGGGGGCGGGGATCGCTATGGCTACACCTTC. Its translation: CAISGGGDRYGYTF.